This entry concerns a single TCR beta chain. These data are taken from a study of blood T cell repertoires in COVID-19. The CDR3 has 17 residues. Trimming removed 2 bases from V and 0 bases from J; junction bases left unmatched: 8. Germline CDR1 and CDR2: SGHTS and YDEGEE. As handled by the study authors: Scientists estimated how many nucleated cells there were by amplifying reference gene primers. Sequencing was performed with immunoSEQ multiplex PCR; in TCRdb, only in-frame clones are kept and a portion is missing. The DNA was the basis for D and trimming; V, J and clone size are from that table. This sample has some 200,000 clones, with about 90% found just once.

The chain uses TRBV5-8 and TRBJ2-1, with 7 bases that match TRBD2. The sequence came from a man aged 25 to 40 with acute or convalescent COVID-19. Specimen: peripheral blood. The CDR3 reads CASSLSHSGTSYNEQFF. The DNA for the CDR3 is TGTGCCAGCAGCTTATCCCACAGCGGGACCTCCTACAATGAGCAGTTCTTC.